Listed here are 5 T cell receptor beta chains from one sample, sequenced in a study of cytotoxic CD8 clonotypes in ibrutinib-treated CLL. Using immunoSEQ multiplex PCR, the repertoire was profiled, and TCRdb retains in-frame clones only, with some absent. In the table there are 150,000 to 200,000 clones, 70% to 90% of which are singletons. This material consisted of PBMCs, taken at disease progression, from a patient treated with ibrutinib. The origin of the receptors is a human donor with chronic lymphocytic leukemia.

CDR3 residues: CASSLNVRGEQYF. CDR3 nucleotide sequence: TGTGCCAGCAGCTTAAATGTTAGAGGCGAGCAGTACTTC. The rearrangement links TRBV7-3 to TRBJ2-7, with no clear D. This CDR3 contains 13 residues. Trimming cost V 1 base and J 6 bases, with 10 bases left between them. From germline, CDR1 is SGHTA and CDR2 FQGTGA.

V and J are TRBV18 and TRBJ2-1; D possibly uses TRBD1 or TRBD2 (5 bases each). Germline CDR1 reads KGHSH; CDR2 reads LQKENI. This CDR3 has 19 amino acids. V lost 3 bases, J lost 3 bases, and 24 bases lay in between. The CDR3: CASSPPRGALSTHYNEQFF. The CDR3 nucleotides read TGTGCCAGCTCACCCCCCCGAGGGGCATTGAGTACACACTACAATGAGCAGTTCTTC.

CDR3 protein: CATDQPNEKLFF. CDR3 nucleotide sequence: TGTGCCACGGATCAGCCTAATGAAAAACTGTTTTTT. The chain combines TRBV6-1 with TRBJ1-4; D ambiguous. CDR3 length: 12 amino acids. Trimming shortened V by 10 bases and J by 3 bases, and 9 bases separated the two germline ends. CDR1 MNHNS and CDR2 SASEGT come from the germline V gene.

This rearrangement joins TRBV7-2 to TRBJ1-2, with 11 bases matching TRBD1. V shed 5 bases, J shed 3 bases, and the junction held 5 bases outside the gene matches. Per the germline V gene, CDR1 is SGHTA and CDR2 is FQGNSA. CDR3 length: 15 residues. The DNA for the CDR3 is TGTGCCAGCAGCCGTCCGGACAGGGGGCACTATGGCTACACCTTC. Translated: CASSRPDRGHYGYTF.

This clone has a single count. The chain has TRBV28 and TRBJ2-7; a weak D match, TRBD2 (5 bases). V was trimmed by 3 bases and J by 1 base, leaving 10 bases between them. CDR1 is MDHEN and CDR2 is SYDVKM in the germline V gene. The CDR3 has 14 residues. CDR3 sequence (DNA): TGTGCCAGCAGTTTCCGGGGTATATCCTACGAGCAGTACTTC. Its protein product is CASSFRGISYEQYF.